One T cell receptor beta chain is described in this entry. Antigen unknown. This sample stems from a study of T cell responses to AZD1222 COVID-19 vaccine. Whole-study findings and limits: Close to half of spike-specific TCRs reportedly recognize unmutated variant regions. Along spike, vaccine-associated CD4 TCRs were found throughout, with dominance at 160-218 and 743-854. Baseline serostatus was positive in only six AZD1222 recipients. Spike-specific TCR depth and breadth grew after two AZD1222 doses.

The V and J ends lost 7 bases and 5 bases respectively, with 17 bases between them. Germline loops: CDR1 SGHAT, CDR2 FQNNGV. The CDR3 spans 15 residues. The data were produced by immunoSEQ multiplex PCR, yet TCRdb's version contains in-frame clones alone and is incomplete. The sample lists tens of thousands of clones, roughly 87% occurring once. The sequence derives from an adult who received the AZD1222 COVID-19 vaccine. This chain joins TRBV11-2 and TRBJ1-4, with D possibly matching TRBD1 (6 bases). The sequenced sample was peripheral blood, obtained 28 days after the second AZD1222 dose. The CDR3 bases are TGTGCCAGCATGCAGGGGTTGTTAGCGAATGAAAAACTGTTTTTT. Translated, it gives CASMQGLLANEKLFF.